The clone carrying this TCR beta chain was counted a few times. Its specificity is not known. This record belongs to a study of response to subunit inactivated influenza vaccine. TCRdb ran MiXCR on the RT-PCR reads and lists one entry per CDR3 protein. The data hold about 160,000 distinct CDR3 sequences, with roughly 10% observed a single time. Overall study results and limits: The authors proposed limited new T cell recruitment per seasonal influenza vaccination.

The starting material was non-naive T cells sorted from PBMCs, obtained more than 35 days after vaccination. The origin of this receptor is a man between 50 and 59 years old who received an inactivated influenza vaccine.

CDR3 sequence reads: CASSQLEGAGEKLFF. The CDR3 DNA reads TGCGCCAGCAGCCAATTAGAGGGGGCAGGGGAAAAACTGTTTTTT. The chain links TRBV4-1 to TRBJ1-4, with 7 positions matching TRBD1. V lost 2 bases to trimming and J lost 8 bases; unmatched junction nucleotides: 8. CDR3 length equals 15 residues. Germline-derived CDR1 and CDR2 are MGHRA and YSYEKL.